The sequence of this T cell receptor beta chain was determined in a study of blood T cell repertoires in COVID-19. On the study more broadly: T cells, B-cell-depleted T cells, or PBMCs provided the cDNA or gDNA that served as material.

The length of the CDR3 is 14 residues. Germline V gives CDR1 WNHNN, CDR2 SYGVQD (reference sequence). V was clipped by 2 bases and J by 4 bases, with 11 bases between them. Some clones are missing from TCRdb's copy, which holds only in-frame ones; the method was immunoSEQ multiplex PCR. Of 150,000 to 200,000 clones listed, 65% to 90% are singletons. The sequenced material came from peripheral blood. The chain has TRBV10-1 and TRBJ2-5, with D possibly TRBD2 on 6 matching bases. This receptor was taken from a human donor in a cohort sampled during active COVID-19. The CDR3 coding sequence is TGCGCCAGCAGTGAGGGGGGGTTGGTAGAGACCCAGTACTTC. Protein sequence: CASSEGGLVETQYF.